This TCR beta chain was sequenced for a study of technical replicates of blood from a few donors. The protocol was immunoSEQ multiplex PCR, while the TCRdb copy is restricted to in-frame clones and leaves out a portion. The table has about 12,000 clones, about 95% seen once. The germline V gene encodes CDR1 SEHNR and CDR2 FQNEAQ (reference sequence). The CDR3 sequence is 17 residues long. V gave up 5 bases and J gave up 2 bases, with 16 bases separating them. This clone was seen a single time. This receptor was obtained from a human donor in good health. The chain combines TRBV7-9 with TRBJ2-6; D may be TRBD2 (7 bases). The sample was PBMCs. The CDR3 protein is CASSPNRGATGANVLTF. The DNA for the CDR3 is TGTGCCAGCAGCCCCAATCGGGGGGCAACTGGGGCCAACGTCCTGACTTTC.